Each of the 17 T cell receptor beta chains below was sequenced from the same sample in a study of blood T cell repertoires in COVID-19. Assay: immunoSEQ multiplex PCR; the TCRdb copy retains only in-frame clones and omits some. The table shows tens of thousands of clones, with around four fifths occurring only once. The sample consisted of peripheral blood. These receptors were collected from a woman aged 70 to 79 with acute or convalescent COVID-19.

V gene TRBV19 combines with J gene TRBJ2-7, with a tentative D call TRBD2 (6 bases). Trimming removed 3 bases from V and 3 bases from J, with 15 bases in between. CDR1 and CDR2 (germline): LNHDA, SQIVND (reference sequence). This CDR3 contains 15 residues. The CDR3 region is CASSIWAGRNYEQYF. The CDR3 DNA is TGTGCCAGTAGTATTTGGGCGGGGAGGAACTACGAGCAGTACTTC.

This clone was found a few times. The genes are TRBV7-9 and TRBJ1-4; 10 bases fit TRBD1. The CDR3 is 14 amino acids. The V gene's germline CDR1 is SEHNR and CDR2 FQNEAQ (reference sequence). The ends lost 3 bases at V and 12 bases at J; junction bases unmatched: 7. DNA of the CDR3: TGTGCCAGCAGCTTGGGACAGGGGTCGTCTGAACTGTTTTTT. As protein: CASSLGQGSSELFF.

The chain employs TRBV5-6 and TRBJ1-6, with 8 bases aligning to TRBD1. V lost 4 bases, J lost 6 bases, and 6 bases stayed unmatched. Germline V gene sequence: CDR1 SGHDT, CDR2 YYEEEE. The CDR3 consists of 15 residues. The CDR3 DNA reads TGTGCCAGCAGCCCTAGACAGGGGAGTAATTCACCCCTCCACTTT. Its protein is CASSPRQGSNSPLHF.

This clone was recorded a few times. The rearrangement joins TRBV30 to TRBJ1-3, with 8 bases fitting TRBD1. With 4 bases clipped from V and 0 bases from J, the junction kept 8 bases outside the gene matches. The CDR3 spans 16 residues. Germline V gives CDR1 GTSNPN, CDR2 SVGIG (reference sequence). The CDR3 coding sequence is TGTGCCTGGATGTGGAGGGACAGGCACTCTGGAAACACCATATATTTT. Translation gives CAWMWRDRHSGNTIYF.

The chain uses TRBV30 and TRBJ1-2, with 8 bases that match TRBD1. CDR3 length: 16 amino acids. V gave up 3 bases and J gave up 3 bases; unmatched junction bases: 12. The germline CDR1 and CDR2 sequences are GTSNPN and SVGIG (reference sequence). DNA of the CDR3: TGTGCCTGGAGGGACTTAGACAGGGGTAACCACTATGGCTACACCTTC. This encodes CAWRDLDRGNHYGYTF.

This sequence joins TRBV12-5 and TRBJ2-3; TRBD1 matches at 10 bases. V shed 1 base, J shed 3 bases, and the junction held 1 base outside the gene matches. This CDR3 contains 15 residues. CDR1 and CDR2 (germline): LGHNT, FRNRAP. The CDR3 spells CASGLGTGGTDTQYF. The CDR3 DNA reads TGTGCTAGTGGTTTGGGGACAGGGGGAACAGATACGCAGTATTTT.

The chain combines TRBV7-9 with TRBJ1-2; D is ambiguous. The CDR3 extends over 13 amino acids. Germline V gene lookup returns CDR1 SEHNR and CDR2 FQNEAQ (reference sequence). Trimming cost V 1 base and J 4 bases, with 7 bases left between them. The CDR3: CASSLVSIYGYTF. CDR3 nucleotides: TGTGCCAGCAGCTTAGTCAGTATCTATGGCTACACCTTC. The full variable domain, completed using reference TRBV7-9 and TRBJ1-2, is DTGVSQNPRHKITKRGQNVTFRCDPISEHNRLYWYRQTLGQGPEFLTYFQNEAQLEKSRLLSDRFSAERPKGSFSTLEIQRTEQGDSAMYLCASSLVSIYGYTFGSGTRLTVV.

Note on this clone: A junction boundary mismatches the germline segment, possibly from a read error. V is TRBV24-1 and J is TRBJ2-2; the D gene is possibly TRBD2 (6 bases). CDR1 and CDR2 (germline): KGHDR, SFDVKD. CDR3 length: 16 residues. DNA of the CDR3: TGTGCCACCAGTGCGTCCCATCTTTCGGACACCGGGGGGCTGTTTTTT. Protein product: CATSASHLSDTGGLFF.

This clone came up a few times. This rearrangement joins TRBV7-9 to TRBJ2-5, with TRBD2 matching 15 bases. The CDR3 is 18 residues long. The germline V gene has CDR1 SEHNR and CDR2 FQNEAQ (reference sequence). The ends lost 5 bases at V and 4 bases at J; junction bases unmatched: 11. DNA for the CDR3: TGTGCCAGCAGCCCTTGGGGACTAGCGGGGGGTCTGGCAGAGACCCAGTACTTC. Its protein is CASSPWGLAGGLAETQYF.

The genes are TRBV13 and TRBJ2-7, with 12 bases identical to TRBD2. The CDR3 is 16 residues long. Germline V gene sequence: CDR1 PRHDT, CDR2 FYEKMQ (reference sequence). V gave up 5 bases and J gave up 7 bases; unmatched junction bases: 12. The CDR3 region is CASSTRTSGVPWEQYF. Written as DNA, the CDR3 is TGTGCCAGCAGCACCCGGACTAGCGGGGTTCCTTGGGAGCAGTACTTC.

This chain's CDR3 is CAWSLLLGNYGYTF. The CDR3 DNA is TGTGCCTGGAGTCTTCTCCTCGGGAACTATGGCTACACCTTC. The chain links TRBV30 to TRBJ1-2, with no clear D. CDR3 length equals 14 residues. V dropped 2 bases and J dropped 2 bases, with 12 bases sitting between them. Germline V CDR1 and CDR2: GTSNPN, SVGIG (reference sequence).

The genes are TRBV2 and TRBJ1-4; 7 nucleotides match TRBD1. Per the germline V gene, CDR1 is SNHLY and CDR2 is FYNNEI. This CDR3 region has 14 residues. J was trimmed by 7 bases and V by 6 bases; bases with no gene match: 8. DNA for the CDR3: TGTGCCAGCAGGTCACAGGGGCAAGGTGAAAAACTGTTTTTT. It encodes CASRSQGQGEKLFF.

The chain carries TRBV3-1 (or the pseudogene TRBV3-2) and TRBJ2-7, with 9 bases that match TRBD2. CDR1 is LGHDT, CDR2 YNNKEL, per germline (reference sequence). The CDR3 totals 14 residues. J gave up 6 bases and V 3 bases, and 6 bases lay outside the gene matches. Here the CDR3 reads CASSQGLAGTEQYV. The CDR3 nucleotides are TGTGCCAGCAGCCAGGGGCTAGCGGGGACCGAGCAGTACGTC.

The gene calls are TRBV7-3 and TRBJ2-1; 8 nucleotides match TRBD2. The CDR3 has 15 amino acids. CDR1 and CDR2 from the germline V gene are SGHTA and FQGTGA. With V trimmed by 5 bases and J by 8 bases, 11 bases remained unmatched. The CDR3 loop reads CASSPGTSKIDEQFF. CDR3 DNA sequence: TGTGCCAGCAGCCCCGGGACTAGTAAAATTGATGAGCAGTTCTTC.

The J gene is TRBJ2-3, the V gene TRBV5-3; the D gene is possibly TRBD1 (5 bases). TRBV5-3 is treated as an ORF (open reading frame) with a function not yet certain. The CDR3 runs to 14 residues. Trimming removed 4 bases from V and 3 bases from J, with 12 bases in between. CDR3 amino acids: CARSAIRVTDTQYF. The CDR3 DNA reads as TGTGCCAGAAGCGCCATCAGGGTAACAGATACGCAGTATTTT.

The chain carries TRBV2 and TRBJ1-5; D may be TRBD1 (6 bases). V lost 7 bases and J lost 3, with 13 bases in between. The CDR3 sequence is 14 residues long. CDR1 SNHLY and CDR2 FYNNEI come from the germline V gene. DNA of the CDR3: TGTGCCAGCACCCGAGGGGGATACAATCAGCCCCAGCATTTT. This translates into CASTRGGYNQPQHF.

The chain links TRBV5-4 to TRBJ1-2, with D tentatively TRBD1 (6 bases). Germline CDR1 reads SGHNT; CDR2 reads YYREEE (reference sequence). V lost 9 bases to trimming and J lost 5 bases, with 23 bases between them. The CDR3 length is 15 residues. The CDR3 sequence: CATRYTGTPGYGYTF. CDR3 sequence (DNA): TGTGCCACCAGATACACAGGGACCCCAGGGTATGGCTACACCTTC.